The clone carrying this T cell receptor (beta chain) was detected a few times. The sample comes from a study of blood T cell repertoires in COVID-19. On the study more broadly: Sources were T cells, B-cell-depleted T cells, or PBMCs; the material itself was cDNA or gDNA.

Generated by immunoSEQ multiplex PCR, the TCRdb table keeps only in-frame clones and is missing some. The sample lists 250,000 to 300,000 clones, about 88% occurring once. Germline V gene lookup returns CDR1 SGDLS and CDR2 YYNGEE. Trimming shortened V by 0 bases and J by 6 bases, and 15 bases separated the two germline ends. The CDR3 covers 16 residues. Material: peripheral blood. The origin of this receptor is a man between 18 and 35 years old with active or convalescent COVID-19. The chain has TRBV9 and TRBJ2-2; maybe TRBD1 (6 bases). CDR3 DNA sequence: TGTGCCAGCAGCGTAGCTAATATGAGGGGGTCCGGGGAGCTGTTTTTT. Protein product: CASSVANMRGSGELFF.